These T cell receptor beta chains were read from a single sample in a study of brain T cells in children with intractable seizures. Using immunoSEQ multiplex PCR, the repertoire was profiled, and TCRdb retains in-frame clones only, with some absent. The sample shows roughly 80,000 clones, around nine tenths of them seen only once. The sequences come from peripheral blood, collected at surgery. The receptors were sampled from a girl aged 2 to 10 with Rasmussen encephalitis and intractable seizures. Each CDR3 is given with its conserved first and last residue. The D gene is left open where the match is weak. Rows may omit the clone size; those that give it use once, few, many or a size class.

cdr3_aa	d_call	v_call	clone_size	j_call
CAIASNNEQFF	NA	TRBV12-3/TRBV12-4	NA	TRBJ2-1
CSVGGQGYEQYF	TRBD1	TRBV29-1	once	TRBJ2-7
CASSEEQGASVNEQFF	TRBD1	TRBV2	NA	TRBJ2-1
CASSSSTGWYEQYF	TRBD1	TRBV7-9	NA	TRBJ2-7
CASSYYGGGYTF	NA	TRBV6-2/TRBV6-3	few	TRBJ1-2
CASSARQEELEGYTF	NA	TRBV7-9	NA	TRBJ1-2
CASSLAYRGTVEQYF	NA	TRBV5-4	NA	TRBJ2-7
CASSPGLAGEGDTQYF	TRBD2	TRBV7-3	NA	TRBJ2-3
CACSKASDTDTQYF	NA	TRBV6-5	NA	TRBJ2-3
CASSRARVSAEAFF	NA	TRBV5-5	NA	TRBJ1-1
CASSSRLPGGGTGELFF	NA	TRBV5-1	NA	TRBJ2-2
CASSIGGLGYTF	NA	TRBV19	NA	TRBJ1-2
CSVGQDLLGGYTF	NA	TRBV29-1	NA	TRBJ1-2
CATSGQGRQLALHF	NA	TRBV27	NA	TRBJ1-6
CASNTYGGPGLGYF	NA	TRBV7-2	once	TRBJ2-7
CASRPGQLYGYTF	NA	TRBV6-6	NA	TRBJ1-2
CASSFLGGQETQYF	NA	TRBV7-6	NA	TRBJ2-5
CASSIIDSRGGELFF	NA	TRBV19	NA	TRBJ2-2
CSASGGETSRVTETQYF	TRBD2	TRBV20-1	NA	TRBJ2-5
CASSQVKDFTEAFF	NA	TRBV14	NA	TRBJ1-1
CASSKKGQGYQPQHF	NA	TRBV21-1	NA	TRBJ1-5
CASKDGNDPTPLHF	NA	TRBV7-2	NA	TRBJ1-6
CASSYPGQVYGYTF	TRBD1	TRBV6-5	NA	TRBJ1-2
CAWSPILAGGEQFF	TRBD2	TRBV30	NA	TRBJ2-1
CASSQGGDYGYTF	NA	TRBV27	NA	TRBJ1-2
CASRTEITNEKLFF	NA	TRBV12-2	NA	TRBJ1-4
CASRYRLGYTF	NA	TRBV28	NA	TRBJ1-2
CASSFTGLGELFF	NA	TRBV12-3/TRBV12-4	NA	TRBJ2-2
CATIIPPEGRAGSPLHF	NA	TRBV24-1	few	TRBJ1-6
CASRAQTAMNTEAFF	NA	TRBV27	once	TRBJ1-1
CASSYRLPSGNTIYF	NA	TRBV7-2	few	TRBJ1-3
CASSLGTEETQYF	TRBD1	TRBV5-1	NA	TRBJ2-5
CASSQRGVSGNTIYF	NA	TRBV5-8	NA	TRBJ1-3
CASSRLGQSSYEQYF	NA	TRBV27	NA	TRBJ2-7
CASSVSLAGSTDTQYF	TRBD2	TRBV10-2	NA	TRBJ2-3
CASSLNIRGSTEAFF	NA	TRBV5-1	NA	TRBJ1-1
CATTQGLNEKLFF	NA	TRBV15	NA	TRBJ1-4
CASSTRQGSEQYF	TRBD1	TRBV19	NA	TRBJ2-7
CASSPPDSPGSPLHF	NA	TRBV4-2	once	TRBJ1-6
CAWSAKNRVYNEQFF	NA	TRBV30	NA	TRBJ2-1
CASSYSPTGRSGANVLTF	NA	TRBV6-2/TRBV6-3	NA	TRBJ2-6
CSVPGWASNEKLFF	NA	TRBV29-1	NA	TRBJ1-4